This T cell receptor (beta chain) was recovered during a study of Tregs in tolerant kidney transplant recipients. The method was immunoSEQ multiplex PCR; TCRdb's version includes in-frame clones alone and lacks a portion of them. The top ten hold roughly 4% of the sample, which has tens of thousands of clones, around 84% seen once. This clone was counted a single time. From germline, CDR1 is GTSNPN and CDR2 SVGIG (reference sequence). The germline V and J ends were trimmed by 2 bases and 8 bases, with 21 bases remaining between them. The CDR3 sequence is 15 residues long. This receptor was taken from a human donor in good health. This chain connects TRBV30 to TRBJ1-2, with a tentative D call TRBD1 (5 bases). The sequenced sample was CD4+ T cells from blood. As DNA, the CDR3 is TGTGCCTGGAGTCCCACCTCGATAAATTGGGGGGGCTACACCTTC. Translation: CAWSPTSINWGGYTF.